The present T cell receptor beta chain was sequenced within a study of CD8 T cells in Susac syndrome. General observations from the study: Individuals included in the TCR sequencing and HLA analysis were acknowledged by the study to be relatively few in number.

CD8+ and CD4+ T cells circulating in blood were sequenced for TCR beta. The CDR3 is made up of 12 amino acids. In germline, CDR1 is MNHEY, CDR2 SVGAGI. The ends lost 9 bases at V and 8 bases at J; junction bases unmatched: 7. As for this clonotype: Its antigen is as yet unknown.

RNA amounts of about 0.5 to 1 ug underwent reverse transcription with random hexamers. Amplification of TCR beta CDR3 used immunoSEQ multiplex PCR across 54 Vbeta and 13 Jbeta. A single record per CDR3 protein comes from TCRdb applying MiXCR to the immunoSEQ multiplex PCR reads. The data contain some 120,000 distinct CDR3 sequences, 91% of them singletons. This chain uses TRBV6-5 with TRBJ2-1; 7 bases are shared with TRBD2. This TCR was sampled from a human donor with multiple sclerosis. The sequencing sample was made of CD8+ T cells from PBMCs. The chain's CDR3 is CASITSEDEQFF. For the CDR3, the DNA is TGTGCCAGTATAACTAGCGAAGATGAGCAGTTCTTC.